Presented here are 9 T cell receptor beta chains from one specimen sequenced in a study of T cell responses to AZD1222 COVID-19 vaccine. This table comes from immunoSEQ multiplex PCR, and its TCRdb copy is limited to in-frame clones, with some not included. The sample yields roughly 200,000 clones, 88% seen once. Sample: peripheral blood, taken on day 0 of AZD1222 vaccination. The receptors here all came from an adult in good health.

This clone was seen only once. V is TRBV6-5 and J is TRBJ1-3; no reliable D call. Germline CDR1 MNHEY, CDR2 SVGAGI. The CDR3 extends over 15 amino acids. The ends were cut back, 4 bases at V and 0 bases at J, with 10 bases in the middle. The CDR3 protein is CASSSDWGSGNTIYF. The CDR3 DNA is TGTGCCAGCAGTTCAGACTGGGGCTCTGGAAACACCATATATTTT.

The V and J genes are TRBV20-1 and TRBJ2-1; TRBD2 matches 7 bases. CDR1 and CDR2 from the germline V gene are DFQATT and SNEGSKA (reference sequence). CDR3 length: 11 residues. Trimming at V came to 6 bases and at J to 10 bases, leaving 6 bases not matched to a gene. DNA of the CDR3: TGCAGTGCCGAAGTCGGGGGGGAGCAGTTCTTC. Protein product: CSAEVGGEQFF.

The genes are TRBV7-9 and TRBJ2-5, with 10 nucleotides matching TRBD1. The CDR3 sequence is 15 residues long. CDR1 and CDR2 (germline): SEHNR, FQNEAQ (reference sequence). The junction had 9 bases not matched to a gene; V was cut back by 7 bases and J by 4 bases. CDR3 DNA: TGTGCCAGCATCAGACCGGGACAGGGGTTAGAGACCCAGTACTTC. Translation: CASIRPGQGLETQYF.

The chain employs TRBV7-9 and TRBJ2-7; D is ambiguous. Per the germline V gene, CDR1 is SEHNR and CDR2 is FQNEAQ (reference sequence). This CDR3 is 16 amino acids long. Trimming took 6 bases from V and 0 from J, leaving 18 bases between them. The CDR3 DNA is TGTGCCAGCAGAGAGGTGGGCGGTACACTCTCCTACGAGCAGTACTTC. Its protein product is CASREVGGTLSYEQYF.

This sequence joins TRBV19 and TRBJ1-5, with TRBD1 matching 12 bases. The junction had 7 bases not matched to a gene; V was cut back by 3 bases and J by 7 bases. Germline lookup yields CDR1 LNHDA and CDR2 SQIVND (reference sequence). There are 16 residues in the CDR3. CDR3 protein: CASSIQGQGAGQPQHF. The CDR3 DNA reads TGTGCCAGTAGTATCCAGGGACAGGGGGCGGGACAGCCCCAGCATTTT.

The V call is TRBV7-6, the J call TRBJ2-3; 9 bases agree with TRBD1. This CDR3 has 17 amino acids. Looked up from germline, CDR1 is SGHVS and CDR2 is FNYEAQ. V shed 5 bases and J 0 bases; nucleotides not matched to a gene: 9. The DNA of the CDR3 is TGTGCCAGCAGCCTCCCTCCGGGACAGGGAAGCACAGATACGCAGTATTTT. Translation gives CASSLPPGQGSTDTQYF.

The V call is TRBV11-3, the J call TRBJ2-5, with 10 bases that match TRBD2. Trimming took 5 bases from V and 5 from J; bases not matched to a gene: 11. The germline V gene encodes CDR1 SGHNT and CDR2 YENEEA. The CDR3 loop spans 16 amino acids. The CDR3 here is CASSPSGAGGHETQYF. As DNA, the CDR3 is TGTGCCAGCAGCCCCAGTGGAGCGGGGGGGCATGAGACCCAGTACTTC.

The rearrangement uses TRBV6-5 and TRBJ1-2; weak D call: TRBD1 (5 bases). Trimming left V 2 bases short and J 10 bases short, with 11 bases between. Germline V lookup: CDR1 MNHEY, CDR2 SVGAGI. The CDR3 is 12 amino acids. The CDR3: CASSYVGGTYTF. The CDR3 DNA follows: TGTGCCAGCAGTTACGTGGGGGGTACCTACACCTTC.

Written as DNA, the CDR3 is TGTGCCAGTACTAAACGGGCTAGCGGGGGGGCTAACACCGGGGAGCTGTTTTTT. Protein sequence: CASTKRASGGANTGELFF. The V and J genes are TRBV19 and TRBJ2-2, with 12 bases aligning to TRBD2. CDR1 and CDR2 from the germline V gene are LNHDA and SQIVND (reference sequence). The trim removed 7 bases at V and 2 bases at J, leaving 11 bases unmatched. This CDR3 is built from 18 residues.